Listed here are 10 T cell receptor beta chains from one sample, sequenced in a study of T-cell reconstitution after alpha-beta-depleted transplantation in children. The TCRbeta library incorporated unique molecular identifiers. TCRdb recomputed calls from the PCR reads with MiXCR, one row per CDR3 protein. The sample consists of 780,000 or so distinct CDR3 sequences, around 17% of them appearing once. The source material was PBMCs, mostly from graft donor cells, sampled 360 days after TCRalphabeta/CD19-depleted stem cell transplant. The receptor source for this set is a male patient between 5 and 17 years old who had a stem cell transplant for acute lymphoblastic leukemia, so the T cells may come from the graft donor.

This clonotype was picked up a small number of times. The chain couples TRBV9 to TRBJ2-7; possible D gene TRBD2, 6 bases. Germline V lookup: CDR1 SGDLS, CDR2 YYNGEE. The V end lost 0 bases, the J end lost 3 bases, and 10 bases lay between the germline ends. The CDR3 has 14 residues. This CDR3 is CASSVGAGSYEQYF. As DNA, the CDR3 is TGTGCCAGCAGCGTAGGGGCGGGGAGCTACGAGCAGTACTTC.

The V gene is TRBV7-2, the J gene TRBJ2-2; D may be TRBD1 (6 bases). Germline V gives CDR1 SGHTA, CDR2 FQGNSA. Trimming left V 5 bases short and J 6 bases short, with 16 bases between. The CDR3 is 15 amino acids. The CDR3 DNA reads as TGTGCCAGCAGCGCCCCACAGGGAATTTCCGGGGAGCTGTTTTTT. Encoded protein: CASSAPQGISGELFF.

This chain connects TRBV20-1 to TRBJ1-5; D gene uncertain. This CDR3 region has 14 residues. V gave up 3 bases and J gave up 8 bases, with 17 bases separating them. CDR1 and CDR2 (germline): DFQATT, SNEGSKA (reference sequence). The CDR3 DNA reads as TGCAGTGCTAGCGGGGTACCCAGTATGGAGCCCCAGCATTTT. This sequence encodes CSASGVPSMEPQHF.

This clonotype has only a few counts. The rearrangement joins TRBV29-1 to TRBJ2-5; D possibly corresponds to TRBD1 (5 bases). The V end lost 0 bases, the J end lost 5 bases, and 19 bases lay between the germline ends. Germline V gene data show CDR1 as SQVTM and CDR2 as ANQGSEA. This CDR3 is 16 amino acids long. This CDR3 is CSVEDLPDLSGETQYF. As DNA, the CDR3 is TGCAGCGTTGAAGATCTCCCGGACCTCTCAGGGGAGACCCAGTACTTC.

The J gene is TRBJ2-6, the V gene TRBV5-1; TRBD2 might be the D (5 bases). The CDR3 extends over 19 amino acids. Germline V gene data show CDR1 as SGHRS and CDR2 as YFSETQ. Trimming removed 5 bases from V and 0 bases from J, with 21 bases in between. CDR3 DNA sequence: TGCGCCAGCAGGCCCCTTCCCGGGGTTTCTTTCTCTGGGGCCAACGTCCTGACTTTC. Amino acid sequence: CASRPLPGVSFSGANVLTF.

This chain links TRBV27 with TRBJ2-7; the D is unclear. The CDR3 extends over 13 amino acids. The germline CDR1 and CDR2 sequences are MNHEY and SMNVEV (reference sequence). The V end was cut by 5 bases, the J end by 3 bases, with 11 bases between. The CDR3 loop reads CASSPYWGYEQYF. The CDR3 DNA reads as TGTGCCAGCAGTCCCTACTGGGGCTACGAGCAGTACTTC.

The gene calls are TRBV4-2 and TRBJ2-2, with D unresolved. The V end lost 0 bases, the J end lost 4 bases, and 9 bases lay between the germline ends. CDR1 is LGHNA and CDR2 is YNFKEQ in the germline V gene. The CDR3 has 15 residues. The CDR3 region is CASSQDWSSTGELFF. Written as DNA, the CDR3 is TGTGCCAGCAGCCAAGATTGGAGTAGCACCGGGGAGCTGTTTTTT.

The chain combines TRBV18 with TRBJ2-2; 10 bases line up with TRBD2. Germline CDR1 KGHSH, CDR2 LQKENI. The CDR3 length is 16 residues. With V trimmed by 1 base and J by 4 bases, 3 bases remained unmatched. The CDR3 nucleotides read TGTGCCAGCTCACCACGAAGCGGGAGGGGCACCGGGGAGCTGTTTTTT. Translating it yields CASSPRSGRGTGELFF.

The chain joins TRBV5-1 to TRBJ2-5; 9 nucleotides match TRBD1. The CDR3 totals 14 residues. Germline assignment: CDR1 SGHRS and CDR2 YFSETQ. V lost 3 bases to trimming and J lost 5 bases; unmatched junction nucleotides: 5. CDR3 region: CASSWTGASETQYF. CDR3 in DNA: TGCGCCAGCAGCTGGACAGGGGCGAGCGAGACCCAGTACTTC.

This clonotype has only a few counts. The rearrangement joins TRBV13 to TRBJ1-6; TRBD1 matches 8 bases. The CDR3 is 16 residues long. Germline values: CDR1 PRHDT, CDR2 FYEKMQ (reference sequence). The ends lost 4 bases at V and 10 bases at J; junction bases unmatched: 12. CDR3: CASSSDPDRGDSPLHF. CDR3 nucleotide sequence: TGTGCCAGCAGCTCGGACCCTGACAGGGGTGACTCACCCCTCCACTTT.